Sequencing of this T cell receptor (beta chain) was carried out in a study of vaccination effects on CD4 cells after COVID-19. The overall study: The participants, recipients of two vaccine doses, got either BNT162b2 or mRNA-1273.

Whole-study findings and limits: No early post-infection timepoints were available in the study, which also included few convalescent patients. Vaccine-induced clones in healthy vaccinees cross-reacted with common cold coronaviruses in only 1 of 255 cases.

Notes on this clone: Its specificity is unknown.

Clones were read by immunoSEQ multiplex PCR, and TCRdb kept only the in-frame ones, dropping some. This sample has approximately 70,000 clones, with around 79% found just once. The ViraFEST assay expanded antigen-specific CD4+ T cells with viral peptide pools before sequencing. Investigators separated out CD4+ T cells once approximately 10 days of culture had passed. Vaccine recipients had no previous SARS-CoV-2 infection; their nucleocapsid antibodies were negative. Fresh IL-2-containing medium replaced half the medium on days 3 and 7. The CDR3 runs 13 residues. V was clipped by 3 bases and J by 5 bases, with 10 bases between them. Looked up from germline, CDR1 is SNHLY and CDR2 is FYNNEI.

The TCR originated in a human donor who received a COVID-19 vaccine. The input for sequencing was CD4+ T cells from PBMCs cultured with HCoV-NL63 spike peptides, taken before COVID-19 vaccination. The chain is built from TRBV2 and TRBJ2-5; D uncertain. The CDR3 sequence is CASSESRWETQYF. The CDR3 bases are TGTGCCAGCAGTGAGAGCAGGTGGGAGACCCAGTACTTC.